Below are 17 T cell receptor beta chains sequenced from a single sample in a study of post-analysis software for immune sequencing data (dated by TCRdb to 2013 to 2016). What the research found in general, with its limitations: Patients showed significantly higher frequencies than controls for about five TRBV segments, among them TRBV5-6, TRBV5-1 and TRBV20-1.

Library creation used PCR. Sequencing was performed on an Illumina HiSeq 2500. Unique molecular identifiers were incorporated into TCR beta cDNA libraries to reduce PCR and sequencing biases. TCRdb passed the public sequencing reads through fastp at Q25 and MiXCR, retaining productive beta sequences. Rows merge per CDR3 protein into single entries with the most common DNA and genes. This sample is represented by about 430,000 distinct CDR3 sequences; approximately 39% of them were singletons. About 8% of the sample goes to the ten largest clones. No antigen has been identified for these receptors. Sequenced material: blood. All receptors derive from a girl aged 2 to 9 with multiple sclerosis.

This rearrangement joins TRBV7-9 to TRBJ2-4; TRBD2 matches 8 bases. CDR1 is SEHNR and CDR2 is FQNEAQ in the germline V gene (reference sequence). The trim removed 2 bases at V and 0 bases at J, leaving 3 bases unmatched. The CDR3 is made up of 16 amino acids. The CDR3 region is CASSLWLAGAKNIQYF. As DNA, the CDR3 is TGTGCCAGCAGCTTATGGCTAGCGGGAGCCAAAAACATTCAGTACTTC.

This chain uses TRBV12-3 or TRBV12-4 with TRBJ2-1; tentatively, D is TRBD1 or TRBD2 (6 bases each). The CDR3 sequence is 20 residues long. V lost 2 bases and J 1 base, leaving 24 bases between the germline ends. The CDR3 spells CASSLRGAKLGRGSYNEQFF. The CDR3 nucleotides read TGTGCCAGCAGTTTAAGGGGGGCTAAGTTAGGACGAGGATCCTACAATGAGCAGTTCTTC.

Notes on this clonotype: A single base separates this from a much larger clone, so it may be a read error. This rearrangement joins TRBV7-3 to TRBJ2-1; D is unresolved. Per the germline V gene, CDR1 is SGHTA and CDR2 is FQGTGA. Trimming stripped 2 bases from V and 0 bases from J, with 11 bases between. CDR3 size: 16 residues. CDR3 amino acids: CASSLGEASSYNEQFF. The CDR3 DNA reads as TGTGCCAGCAGCTTAGGCGAGGCCAGCTCCTACAATGAGCAGTTCTTC.

The chain combines TRBV10-3 with TRBJ2-2; 13 positions agree with TRBD2. The length of the CDR3 is 17 residues. Unmatched junction bases numbered 5, after V lost 4 bases and J lost 3 bases. In germline, CDR1 is ENHRY, CDR2 SYGVKD. The CDR3, as DNA: TGTGCCATCAGTGGAGGACTAGCGGGGGAGTACACCGGGGAGCTGTTTTTT. Amino acids: CAISGGLAGEYTGELFF.

A single count supports this clonotype. The chain combines TRBV12-3 or TRBV12-4 with TRBJ1-2, with a possible D match to TRBD1 (6 bases). The CDR3 has 14 residues. Trimming took off 1 base at V and 8 bases at J, with 14 bases between the two ends. CDR3 region: CASSLETGGGGYTF. CDR3 nucleotide sequence: TGTGCCAGCAGTTTAGAGACAGGCGGCGGCGGCTACACCTTC.

This chain uses TRBV5-1 with TRBJ2-7; 7 bases align to TRBD1. V shed 4 bases and J 6 bases; nucleotides not matched to a gene: 10. Germline CDR1 reads SGHRS; CDR2 reads YFSETQ. The length of the CDR3 is 14 residues. This chain's CDR3 is CASSPTGNRSEQYF. CDR3 DNA sequence: TGCGCCAGCAGCCCGACAGGGAATCGGAGCGAGCAGTACTTC.

In this sample, this clonotype turned up a few times. The chain combines TRBV18 with TRBJ1-2; D is ambiguous. The V and J ends lost 3 bases and 2 bases respectively, with 10 bases between them. This CDR3 has 14 residues. Germline-derived CDR1 and CDR2 are KGHSH and LQKENI. CDR3 in DNA: TGTGCCAGCTCACCTGCCTTGGGCAACTATGGCTACACCTTC. Translation gives CASSPALGNYGYTF.

The chain recombines TRBV7-3 with TRBJ1-6; D ambiguous. The CDR3 runs to 14 residues. Germline V gene lookup returns CDR1 SGHTA and CDR2 FQGTGA. V was pared by 3 bases and J by 15 bases, with 18 bases between. This chain's CDR3 is CASSFEPSGLNLHF. The CDR3 bases are TGTGCCAGCAGCTTTGAGCCATCCGGATTAAACCTCCACTTT.

This clonotype was seen just once. The chain joins TRBV10-3 to TRBJ2-3, with 8 positions matching TRBD1. V lost 0 bases, J lost 6 bases, and 5 bases stayed unmatched. This CDR3 contains 15 residues. Germline V gives CDR1 ENHRY, CDR2 SYGVKD. CDR3 amino acids: CAISESTGAGDTQYF. In nucleotides, the CDR3 is TGTGCCATCAGTGAGTCGACAGGGGCCGGTGATACGCAGTATTTT.

This clonotype came up a few times. The rearrangement joins TRBV6-5 to TRBJ1-6; D is possibly TRBD1 (6 bases). V lost 2 bases, J lost 9 bases, and 14 bases lay in between. Germline V CDR1 and CDR2: MNHEY, SVGAGI. The CDR3 length is 15 residues. Written as DNA, the CDR3 is TGTGCCAGCAGTTACGAGAGTCAGGGGCGTTCACCCCTCCACTTT. This codes for CASSYESQGRSPLHF.

The rearrangement links TRBV7-2 to TRBJ2-1, with D perhaps matching TRBD2 (6 bases). Trimming pared 3 bases from V and 6 bases from J, leaving 12 bases between. Germline loops: CDR1 SGHTA, CDR2 FQGNSA. The CDR3 sequence is 14 residues long. CDR3 nucleotide sequence: TGTGCCAGCAGCTTCGGACTATCAGCCAATGAGCAGTTCTTC. Residues: CASSFGLSANEQFF.

The CDR3 is CASSSTPNEQYF. Written as DNA, the CDR3 is TGTGCCAGCAGCTCAACCCCGAATGAGCAGTACTTC. The rearrangement uses TRBV7-9 and TRBJ2-5; D uncertain. V gave up 4 bases and J gave up 11 bases, with 14 bases separating them. Per germline, CDR1 SEHNR and CDR2 FQNEAQ (reference sequence). The CDR3 sequence is 12 residues long.

The chain uses TRBV19 and TRBJ2-5, with D unresolved. V lost 3 bases and J lost 11, with 28 bases in between. The germline V gene has CDR1 LNHDA and CDR2 SQIVND (reference sequence). The CDR3 contains 17 residues. The CDR3: CASSIPGGQLHINEQYF. The CDR3 DNA reads TGTGCCAGTAGTATTCCGGGTGGGCAGCTCCATATCAATGAGCAGTACTTC.

This clonotype was observed a handful of times. V usage is TRBV7-3 and J usage is TRBJ2-7, with TRBD1 as a possible D gene (6 bases). The CDR3 has 14 amino acids. CDR1 is SGHTA and CDR2 is FQGTGA in the germline V gene. Between the trimmed V and J ends, which lost 5 bases and 5 bases, there was a span of 16 bases. In DNA form, the CDR3 reads TGTGCCAGCAGCCCCACAGGGCCCGGCGACGAGCAGTACTTC. Its protein product is CASSPTGPGDEQYF.

CDR3 coding DNA: TGTGCCACCAGCAGCGATGCCGGGACAGGGGAGGCAGATACGCAGTATTTT. The encoded protein is CATSSDAGTGEADTQYF. The V gene is TRBV15, the J gene TRBJ2-3, with 10 bases aligning to TRBD1. CDR1 is LNHNV, CDR2 YYDKDF, per germline (reference sequence). This CDR3 spans 17 amino acids. The trim removed 3 bases at V and 4 bases at J, leaving 10 bases unmatched.

This clonotype was seen at least ten times. The gene calls are TRBV6-6 and TRBJ2-7; maybe TRBD2 (6 bases). V lost 0 bases and J lost 7, with 10 bases in between. The CDR3 spans 13 residues. CDR1 is MNHNY and CDR2 is SVGAGI in the germline V gene (reference sequence). The CDR3: CASSYSGGGEQYF. DNA of the CDR3: TGTGCCAGCAGTTACTCCGGGGGTGGTGAGCAGTACTTC.

This clonotype appeared once. V gene TRBV7-9 combines with J gene TRBJ2-1; 13 nucleotides match TRBD2. The CDR3 consists of 16 residues. The V gene end was trimmed by 4 bases and the J gene end by 2 bases; junction bases not matched to a gene: 2. CDR1 and CDR2 (germline): SEHNR, FQNEAQ (reference sequence). CDR3 nucleotide sequence: TGTGCCAGCAGCTCGGGACTAGCGGGGCCCTACAATGAGCAGTTCTTC. Protein: CASSSGLAGPYNEQFF. Based on the CDR3 plus reference TRBV7-9 and TRBJ2-1, the full variable domain is DTGVSQNPRHKITKRGQNVTFRCDPISEHNRLYWYRQTLGQGPEFLTYFQNEAQLEKSRLLSDRFSAERPKGSFSTLEIQRTEQGDSAMYLCASSSGLAGPYNEQFFGPGTRLTVL.